The T cell receptor (beta chain) described here comes from a study of T-cell reconstitution after alpha-beta-depleted transplantation in children. A few counts support this clonotype. Its antigen is not known. The ends were cut back, 6 bases at V and 3 bases at J, with 12 bases in the middle. The CDR3 covers 13 residues. The study's findings and limits: The study traced high day-60 TCRbeta diversity in some patients to surviving recipient T cells and thymic progenitors. Two months or so post-transplant, alpha-beta T cells reportedly derived from several hundred expanded graft clones. When one year had passed after transplant, most T-cell counts and diversity came from newly produced T cells.

Using unique molecular identifiers, the investigators prepared the TCRbeta library. One entry per CDR3 protein, called by TCRdb with MiXCR from the PCR reads. The sample lists a few hundred thousand distinct CDR3 sequences, 25% to 30% seen once, with just over 35% in the top ten. This sequence joins TRBV12-3 or TRBV12-4 and TRBJ2-7; D perhaps matches TRBD2 (6 bases). The source was PBMCs, collected before TCRalphabeta/CD19-depleted stem cell transplant. This clonotype was obtained from a boy under three years old with Wiskott-Aldrich syndrome, due to receive a stem cell transplant. The CDR3 is CASSERARYEQYF. The CDR3 nucleotides are TGTGCCAGCAGCGAGCGGGCCCGCTACGAGCAGTACTTC.